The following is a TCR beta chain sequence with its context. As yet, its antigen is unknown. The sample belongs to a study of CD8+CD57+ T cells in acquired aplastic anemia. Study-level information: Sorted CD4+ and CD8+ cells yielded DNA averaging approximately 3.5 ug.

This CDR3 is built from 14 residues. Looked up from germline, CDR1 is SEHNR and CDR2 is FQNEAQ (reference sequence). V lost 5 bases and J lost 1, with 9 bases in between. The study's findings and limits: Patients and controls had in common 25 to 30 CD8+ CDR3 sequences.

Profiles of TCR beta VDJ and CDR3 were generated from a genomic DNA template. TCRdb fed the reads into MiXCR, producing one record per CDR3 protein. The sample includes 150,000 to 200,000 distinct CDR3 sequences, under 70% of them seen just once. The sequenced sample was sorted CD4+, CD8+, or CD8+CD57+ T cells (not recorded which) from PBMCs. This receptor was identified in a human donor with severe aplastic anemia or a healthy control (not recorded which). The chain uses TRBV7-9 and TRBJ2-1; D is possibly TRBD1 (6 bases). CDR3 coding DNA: TGTGCCAGCAGCCGAGGGGGTTCCTACAATGAGCAGTTCTTC. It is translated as CASSRGGSYNEQFF.